A selection of T cell receptor beta chains follows, all from one sample in a study of neurological immune-mediated disorders. TCRdb re-called the 5' RACE reads through MiXCR, storing one row per CDR3 protein. The table records approximately 100,000 distinct CDR3 sequences, roughly 3.2% of them present only once. The specimen was PBMCs. The receptors originated from a woman aged 45-60 years with multiple sclerosis. CDR3s include the opening cysteine and the closing phenylalanine or tryptophan. Fields, in order: V gene, clone size, J gene, D gene, CDR3 DNA, CDR3 protein. The D gene is left open where the match is weak. For some rows the clone size is stated as once, few or many, or as a class when expanded; others skip it.

v_call: TRBV6-2/TRBV6-3; clone_size: many; j_call: TRBJ1-4; d_call: TRBD1; cdr3_nt: TGTGCCAGCAGTCCACCGGGACAGGGATTTGAAAAACTGTTTTTT; cdr3_aa: CASSPPGQGFEKLFF
v_call: TRBV7-2; clone_size: many; j_call: TRBJ1-2; d_call: -; cdr3_nt: TGTGCCAGCAGCCTAGCGGGGGGGGTGGGTAACTATGGCTACACCTTC; cdr3_aa: CASSLAGGVGNYGYTF
v_call: TRBV7-2; clone_size: many; j_call: TRBJ1-4; d_call: -; cdr3_nt: TGTGCCAGCAGCCCCCGGGGTGAAAAACTGTTTTTT; cdr3_aa: CASSPRGEKLFF
v_call: TRBV20-1; clone_size: many; j_call: TRBJ2-2; d_call: TRBD1; cdr3_nt: TGCAGTGCTAGCAGACAGGGTCGGGCCGGGGAGCTGTTTTTT; cdr3_aa: CSASRQGRAGELFF
v_call: TRBV9; clone_size: many; j_call: TRBJ2-1; d_call: -; cdr3_nt: TGTGCCAGCAGCGTAGCTAGGACTTCCTACAATGAGCAGTTCTTC; cdr3_aa: CASSVARTSYNEQFF
v_call: TRBV18; clone_size: many; j_call: TRBJ1-3; d_call: -; cdr3_nt: TGTGCCAGCTCACGGGCCTCGGGCGGAAACACCATATATTTT; cdr3_aa: CASSRASGGNTIYF
v_call: TRBV6-5; clone_size: few; j_call: TRBJ2-5; d_call: TRBD2; cdr3_nt: TGTGCCAGCCGTCCGGGGGGGCTAGAGACCCAGTACTTC; cdr3_aa: CASRPGGLETQYF
v_call: TRBV5-1; clone_size: many; j_call: TRBJ2-5; d_call: -; cdr3_nt: TGCGCCAGCAGCTTGGCGTCTTTAGAGACCCAGTACTTC; cdr3_aa: CASSLASLETQYF
v_call: TRBV12-5; clone_size: many; j_call: TRBJ2-1; d_call: -; cdr3_nt: TGTGCTAGTGGTTTGGTACCGCAGGGCAATGAGCAGTTCTTC; cdr3_aa: CASGLVPQGNEQFF
v_call: TRBV9; clone_size: many; j_call: TRBJ2-7; d_call: -; cdr3_nt: TGTGCCAGCAGCCCTGACAGAAGCCACGAGCAGTACTTC; cdr3_aa: CASSPDRSHEQYF
v_call: TRBV7-2; clone_size: many; j_call: TRBJ1-2; d_call: TRBD1; cdr3_nt: TGTGCCACCACCCGGACAGGGTATAATGGCTACACCTTC; cdr3_aa: CATTRTGYNGYTF
v_call: TRBV4-1; clone_size: many; j_call: TRBJ1-1; d_call: -; cdr3_nt: TGCGCCAGCAATTACCTACCGGGGACGAACACTGAAGCTTTCTTT; cdr3_aa: CASNYLPGTNTEAFF
v_call: TRBV5-1; clone_size: few; j_call: TRBJ1-4; d_call: -; cdr3_nt: TGCGCCAGCAGCTTGGACGTGGGGGGTGAAAAACTGTTTTTT; cdr3_aa: CASSLDVGGEKLFF
v_call: TRBV12-3/TRBV12-4; clone_size: many; j_call: TRBJ2-1; d_call: -; cdr3_nt: TGTGCCAGCAGTCCGGACTCCCTCCTCCCTGAGCAGTTCTTC; cdr3_aa: CASSPDSLLPEQFF
v_call: TRBV4-3; clone_size: few; j_call: TRBJ1-5; d_call: -; cdr3_nt: TGCGCCAGCAGCCATTTCTTCTCAGGGGCTCCGAATCAGCACCAGCATTTT; cdr3_aa: CASSHFFSGAPNQHQHF
v_call: TRBV20-1; clone_size: many; j_call: TRBJ2-7; d_call: -; cdr3_nt: TGCAGTGCTAGATTCCTAGCGTCCTACTACGAGCAGTACTTC; cdr3_aa: CSARFLASYYEQYF
v_call: TRBV5-4; clone_size: few; j_call: TRBJ2-7; d_call: -; cdr3_nt: TGTGCCAGCAGCTTGGACAGGGCTCGGGGTGAGCAGTACTTC; cdr3_aa: CASSLDRARGEQYF
v_call: TRBV2; clone_size: many; j_call: TRBJ2-5; d_call: -; cdr3_nt: TGTGCCAGCAGCCGGAGGCAGATAGAGACCCAGTACTTC; cdr3_aa: CASSRRQIETQYF
v_call: TRBV20-1; clone_size: many; j_call: TRBJ2-1; d_call: TRBD2; cdr3_nt: TGCAGTGCTAGCCGGACTAGCGGGGTAAATGAGCAGTTCTTC; cdr3_aa: CSASRTSGVNEQFF
v_call: TRBV12-3/TRBV12-4; clone_size: many; j_call: TRBJ1-5; d_call: -; cdr3_nt: TGTGCCAGCAGTACTCTGCTTAGCAATCAGCCCCAGCATTTT; cdr3_aa: CASSTLLSNQPQHF
v_call: TRBV7-8; clone_size: many; j_call: TRBJ1-4; d_call: TRBD1; cdr3_nt: TGTGCCAGCAGGCTGAGCAGGGGGCCAACTAATGAAAAACTGTTTTTT; cdr3_aa: CASRLSRGPTNEKLFF
v_call: TRBV7-9; clone_size: many; j_call: TRBJ2-2; d_call: -; cdr3_nt: TGTGCCAGCAGCTTAGAGAAAATAGACACACCAGCGAACACCGGGGAGCTGTTTTTT; cdr3_aa: CASSLEKIDTPANTGELFF
v_call: TRBV12-3/TRBV12-4; clone_size: many; j_call: TRBJ2-1; d_call: -; cdr3_nt: TGTGCCAGCAGTGCCAGACCCTACTCCTACAATGAGCAGTTCTTC; cdr3_aa: CASSARPYSYNEQFF
v_call: TRBV6-4; clone_size: many; j_call: TRBJ2-6; d_call: TRBD1; cdr3_nt: TGTGCCAGCACCCAACCGACAGGGTATGCCTCTGGGGCCAACGTCCTGACTTTC; cdr3_aa: CASTQPTGYASGANVLTF
v_call: TRBV27; clone_size: many; j_call: TRBJ1-4; d_call: TRBD1; cdr3_nt: TGTGCCAGCCGGGACAGATATAATGAAAAACTGTTTTTT; cdr3_aa: CASRDRYNEKLFF
v_call: TRBV20-1; clone_size: many; j_call: TRBJ2-3; d_call: TRBD2; cdr3_nt: TGCAGTGCTAGCGGGGGGTCGGGCACAGATACGCAGTATTTT; cdr3_aa: CSASGGSGTDTQYF
v_call: TRBV7-8; clone_size: many; j_call: TRBJ2-2; d_call: TRBD2; cdr3_nt: TGTGCCAGCAGCTTAGCGGGACTAGCGGGGCAGAACACCGGGGAGCTGTTTTTT; cdr3_aa: CASSLAGLAGQNTGELFF
v_call: TRBV10-3; clone_size: many; j_call: TRBJ1-6; d_call: -; cdr3_nt: TGTGCCATCAGTGACGGGACACCAAGTTCACCCCTCCACTTT; cdr3_aa: CAISDGTPSSPLHF
v_call: TRBV20-1; clone_size: many; j_call: TRBJ1-1; d_call: -; cdr3_nt: TGCAGTGCTAGTCGGGGGCGCGATGAAGCTTTCTTT; cdr3_aa: CSASRGRDEAFF
v_call: TRBV4-3; clone_size: many; j_call: TRBJ1-1; d_call: -; cdr3_nt: TGCGCCAGCAGCCTAAAGACGTGGGTTGAAGCTTTCTTT; cdr3_aa: CASSLKTWVEAFF
v_call: TRBV25-1; clone_size: many; j_call: TRBJ1-2; d_call: -; cdr3_nt: TGTGCCAGCAGAGGACCCGTCTATGGCTACACCTTC; cdr3_aa: CASRGPVYGYTF
v_call: TRBV7-2; clone_size: many; j_call: TRBJ2-7; d_call: -; cdr3_nt: TGTGCCAGCAGCCCTGGTATACTCGACGAGCAGTACTTC; cdr3_aa: CASSPGILDEQYF
v_call: TRBV5-6; clone_size: many; j_call: TRBJ1-5; d_call: -; cdr3_nt: TGTGCCAGCAGCTTGGCCAACCTCCAAAACCAGCATTTT; cdr3_aa: CASSLANLQNQHF
v_call: TRBV29-1; clone_size: many; j_call: TRBJ2-5; d_call: TRBD1; cdr3_nt: TGCAGCGTTGAGCCCGGGGACAGGGGTACGGAGACCCAGTACTTC; cdr3_aa: CSVEPGDRGTETQYF
v_call: TRBV6-5; clone_size: many; j_call: TRBJ2-3; d_call: TRBD2; cdr3_nt: TGTGCCAGCAGCCCAGGACTAGCGGGCCCAGATACGCAGTATTTT; cdr3_aa: CASSPGLAGPDTQYF
v_call: TRBV5-1; clone_size: few; j_call: TRBJ1-6; d_call: -; cdr3_nt: TGCGCCAGCAGCATCGACAGGTTTAATTCAACCCTCAACTTT; cdr3_aa: CASSIDRFNSTLNF
v_call: TRBV20-1; clone_size: many; j_call: TRBJ2-1; d_call: TRBD2; cdr3_nt: TGCAGTGCTAGTCGACGCCCGGGACTAGGAAACAATGAGCAGTTCTTC; cdr3_aa: CSASRRPGLGNNEQFF
v_call: TRBV12-3/TRBV12-4; clone_size: few; j_call: TRBJ2-3; d_call: -; cdr3_nt: TGTGCCAGCATCCCAGACAGTAAAACGCAGTATTTT; cdr3_aa: CASIPDSKTQYF
v_call: TRBV7-2; clone_size: many; j_call: TRBJ1-2; d_call: TRBD1; cdr3_nt: TGTGCCAGCAGCTTACAAGGGACAGACTATGGCTACACCTTC; cdr3_aa: CASSLQGTDYGYTF
v_call: TRBV12-3/TRBV12-4; clone_size: many; j_call: TRBJ2-7; d_call: -; cdr3_nt: TGTGCCAGCAGTTTTCAGTCAGGCTACGAGCAGTACTTC; cdr3_aa: CASSFQSGYEQYF
v_call: TRBV5-8; clone_size: many; j_call: TRBJ2-6; d_call: -; cdr3_nt: TGTGCCAGCAGCTACAGGATATCTGGGGCCAACGTCCTGACTTTC; cdr3_aa: CASSYRISGANVLTF
v_call: TRBV20-1; clone_size: many; j_call: TRBJ2-7; d_call: -; cdr3_nt: TGCAGTGCTAGAGACAGGGACCCCCCCTACGAGCAGTACTTC; cdr3_aa: CSARDRDPPYEQYF
v_call: TRBV6-2/TRBV6-3; clone_size: many; j_call: TRBJ1-5; d_call: -; cdr3_nt: TGTGCCAGCAGGCCTTTGACAGGTAATCAGCCCCAGCATTTT; cdr3_aa: CASRPLTGNQPQHF
v_call: TRBV7-2; clone_size: -; j_call: TRBJ2-7; d_call: TRBD1; cdr3_nt: TGTGCCAGCAGCTCCTTGACAGGGCCAGAGGGCTACGAGCAGTACTTC; cdr3_aa: CASSSLTGPEGYEQYF